These 21 T cell receptor beta chains were sequenced from one sample in a study of blood T cell repertoires in COVID-19. Libraries were prepared by immunoSEQ multiplex PCR; TCRdb keeps only in-frame clonotypes and omits some of them. The data show approximately 210,000 clones, 81% seen once. Sequencing was done on a sample of PBMCs or T cells enriched from blood (not recorded which). The receptors here all came from a woman between 50 and 59 years old with acute COVID-19.

This chain uses TRBV11-2 with TRBJ2-7; maybe TRBD2 (6 bases). Trimming pared 3 bases from V and 0 bases from J, leaving 9 bases between. There are 14 residues in the CDR3. Germline V gene data show CDR1 as SGHAT and CDR2 as FQNNGV. The CDR3 protein is CASSFTSSSYEQYF. CDR3 sequence (DNA): TGTGCCAGCAGCTTTACTAGCAGCTCCTACGAGCAGTACTTC.

The rearrangement links TRBV7-2 to TRBJ2-7; no clear D gene. V shed 1 base and J shed 4 bases, with 14 bases lying between them. This CDR3 contains 15 residues. Germline V CDR1 and CDR2: SGHTA, FQGNSA. CDR3 nucleotides: TGTGCCAGCAGCTTAGGCCAAGGTCCGGGTTACGAGCAGTACTTC. This gives the protein CASSLGQGPGYEQYF.

The genes are TRBV6-5 and TRBJ2-2, with 11 bases fitting TRBD1. Germline values: CDR1 MNHEY, CDR2 SVGAGI. The CDR3 has 15 residues. Losses at the gene ends were 8 bases for V and 4 bases for J; bases not matched to a gene: 6. Here the CDR3 reads CASLPGTGGTGELFF. CDR3 coding DNA: TGTGCCAGCCTTCCGGGGACAGGGGGCACCGGGGAGCTGTTTTTT.

The chain joins TRBV9 to TRBJ2-2; 11 bases line up with TRBD2. Germline-derived CDR1 and CDR2 are SGDLS and YYNGEE. This CDR3 region has 16 residues. V was clipped by 0 bases and J by 9 bases; unmatched bases: 7. This chain's CDR3 is CASSVVSGGAARELFF. CDR3 nucleotide sequence: TGTGCCAGCAGCGTAGTTAGCGGGGGGGCGGCCCGGGAGCTGTTTTTT.

The chain combines TRBV5-1 with TRBJ1-2, with D possibly TRBD1 on 5 matching bases. Germline CDR1 reads SGHRS; CDR2 reads YFSETQ. The CDR3 spans 16 residues. Trimming removed 0 bases at V and 3 bases at J, with 15 bases between. For the CDR3, the DNA is TGCGCCAGCAGCTTGGAAGGGTTTACAGGTGACTATGGCTACACCTTC. As protein: CASSLEGFTGDYGYTF.

The gene calls are TRBV7-8 and TRBJ2-4; D is undetermined. V dropped 4 bases and J dropped 8 bases, with 6 bases sitting between them. This CDR3 is 11 amino acids long. Germline V gene sequence: CDR1 SGHVS, CDR2 FQNEAQ. The CDR3 DNA reads as TGTGCCAGCAGCTCTGTAGACATTCAGTACTTC. The encoded protein is CASSSVDIQYF.

This clone is a singleton in its sample. This chain connects TRBV9 to TRBJ2-7; 11 nucleotides agree with TRBD2. Germline CDR1 and CDR2: SGDLS and YYNGEE. V trimming: 7 bases; J trimming: 3 bases; junction bases outside the gene matches: 6. The CDR3 loop spans 14 amino acids. DNA of the CDR3: TGTGCCAGCGGCCCAGGACTAGCGGGCTACGAGCAGTACTTC. It codes for CASGPGLAGYEQYF.

This rearrangement joins TRBV30 to TRBJ1-5; 10 bases map to TRBD1. V shed 1 base and J 2 bases; nucleotides not matched to a gene: 8. The length of the CDR3 is 17 residues. From germline, CDR1 is GTSNPN and CDR2 SVGIG (reference sequence). The CDR3 region is CAWSAGPGTGGNQPQHF. CDR3 DNA sequence: TGTGCCTGGAGTGCCGGACCCGGGACAGGGGGCAATCAGCCCCAGCATTTT.

In this sample, this clone turned up once. The chain joins TRBV6-2 or TRBV6-3 to TRBJ2-3, with 10 bases lining up with TRBD2. The CDR3 sequence is 18 residues long. Germline V gene sequence: CDR1 MNHEY, CDR2 SVGEGT. Unmatched junction bases numbered 15, after V lost 6 bases and J lost 3 bases. The CDR3 reads CASSPSQATLAGTDTQYF. The CDR3 nucleotides read TGTGCCAGCAGCCCATCTCAAGCCACACTAGCGGGGACAGATACGCAGTATTTT.

The count of this clone is one. V and J are TRBV4-1 and TRBJ2-1, with 8 bases fitting TRBD1. CDR1 MGHRA and CDR2 YSYEKL come from the germline V gene. This CDR3 has 15 amino acids. V dropped 5 bases and J dropped 5; count of bases not matched to a gene: 8. The CDR3 region is CASSYAGQANNEQFF. CDR3 nucleotide sequence: TGCGCCAGCAGCTATGCGGGACAGGCAAACAATGAGCAGTTCTTC.

V and J are TRBV7-3 and TRBJ2-7; unclear D gene. V lost 2 bases and J 0 bases, leaving 11 bases between the germline ends. This CDR3 region has 15 residues. The germline V gene has CDR1 SGHTA and CDR2 FQGTGA. CDR3 amino acids: CASSLLAESSYEQYF. CDR3 coding DNA: TGTGCCAGCAGCTTACTGGCGGAAAGCTCCTACGAGCAGTACTTC.

This clone was detected ten times or more. The CDR3 protein is CASSRVTGGRKYLNEQFF. Here the CDR3 DNA reads TGTGCCAGCAGCCGCGTGACGGGGGGGCGAAAGTATTTGAATGAGCAGTTCTTC. The chain is built from TRBV7-9 and TRBJ2-1; 8 bases are shared with TRBD2. V lost 5 bases, J lost 7 bases, and 19 bases stayed unmatched. This CDR3 region has 18 residues. Germline V gene lookup returns CDR1 SEHNR and CDR2 FQNEAQ (reference sequence).

This clone was detected only a few times. This chain connects TRBV10-3 to TRBJ2-2; unclear D gene. Trimming cost V 6 bases and J 3 bases, with 8 bases left between them. CDR3 length: 13 residues. The germline V gene has CDR1 ENHRY and CDR2 SYGVKD. CDR3 loop: CAIRGHDTGELFF. CDR3 bases: TGTGCCATCAGGGGCCACGACACCGGGGAGCTGTTTTTT.

This sequence joins TRBV18 and TRBJ1-3; TRBD1 aligns across 7 bases. Germline CDR1 and CDR2: KGHSH and LQKENI. V lost 3 bases, J lost 0 bases, and 8 bases stayed unmatched. CDR3 size: 17 residues. The CDR3: CASSPYRGNPSGNTIYF. CDR3 in DNA: TGTGCCAGCTCACCCTACAGGGGAAACCCCTCTGGAAACACCATATATTTT.

This rearrangement joins TRBV24-1 to TRBJ2-6, with 7 bases matching TRBD1. CDR1 and CDR2 (germline): KGHDR, SFDVKD. Losses at the gene ends were 3 bases for V and 2 bases for J; bases not matched to a gene: 3. This CDR3 contains 16 residues. This CDR3 is CATSDPTGTGANVLTF. The CDR3 DNA sequence: TGTGCCACCAGTGATCCGACAGGGACTGGGGCCAACGTCCTGACTTTC.

This clone is a singleton in its sample. This chain joins TRBV30 and TRBJ2-3; 11 bases fit TRBD2. Losses at the gene ends were 5 bases for V and 4 bases for J; bases not matched to a gene: 5. CDR1 is GTSNPN and CDR2 is SVGIG in the germline V gene (reference sequence). The CDR3 sequence is 14 residues long. The CDR3 protein is CAWVSGRAADTQYF. CDR3 bases: TGTGCCTGGGTTAGCGGGAGGGCGGCAGATACGCAGTATTTT.

J is TRBJ1-1 and V is TRBV6-2 or TRBV6-3; D is possibly TRBD1 (6 bases). Per the germline V gene, CDR1 is MNHEY and CDR2 is SVGEGT. The V and J ends lost 4 bases and 0 bases respectively, with 18 bases between them. This CDR3 contains 17 residues. CDR3 sequence: CASSSDRRSAMNTEAFF. CDR3 DNA: TGTGCCAGCAGTTCGGACAGACGTTCAGCAATGAACACTGAAGCTTTCTTT.

The V gene is TRBV5-1, the J gene TRBJ2-2, with D perhaps matching TRBD2 (5 bases). The CDR3 has 15 residues. The germline V gene encodes CDR1 SGHRS and CDR2 YFSETQ. Trimming removed 0 bases from V and 5 bases from J, with 11 bases in between. CDR3 in amino acids: CASSLVAGLTGELFF. The CDR3 bases are TGCGCCAGCAGCTTGGTGGCGGGTCTGACCGGGGAGCTGTTTTTT.

The V and J genes are TRBV10-1 and TRBJ2-2; D unclear. The CDR3 length is 13 residues. Trimming shortened V by 11 bases and J by 4 bases, and 14 bases separated the two germline ends. Germline V gene data show CDR1 as WNHNN and CDR2 as SYGVQD (reference sequence). The CDR3 DNA sequence: TGCGCCGGTCTTGGGCAGTCCACCGGGGAGCTGTTTTTT. Translation gives CAGLGQSTGELFF.

This chain connects TRBV19 to TRBJ1-1, with no clear D. Germline V gives CDR1 LNHDA, CDR2 SQIVND (reference sequence). CDR3 size: 15 residues. V was pared by 3 bases and J by 8 bases, with 19 bases between. The CDR3 sequence: CASSIGPEVSYEAFF. The CDR3 nucleotides are TGTGCCAGTAGTATTGGTCCCGAAGTATCCTACGAAGCTTTCTTT.

The J gene is TRBJ2-1, the V gene TRBV12-3 or TRBV12-4; 8 bases are shared with TRBD1. There are 11 residues in the CDR3. The V segment lost 4 bases and the J segment 10 bases; nucleotides outside the gene matches: 0. The CDR3 sequence is CASSWDREQFF. As DNA, the CDR3 is TGTGCCAGCAGTTGGGACAGGGAGCAGTTCTTC.